What follows are 24 T cell receptor beta chains derived from one specimen sequenced in a study of shared clonotypes between healthy human individuals. The table came from immunoSEQ multiplex PCR; TCRdb's copy has only in-frame clones and leaves some out. The repertoire has around 100,000 clones, approximately 61% of them found once; the top ten carry less than 50%. The sample comprised memory CD8+ T cells sorted from blood. Subset of the sample: CD45RO+ cells pooled with CCR7-negative TemRA cells. These receptors originate from a man under 40 in good health.

The chain links TRBV11-2 to TRBJ2-1; 9 positions agree with TRBD1. Unmatched junction bases numbered 7, after V lost 6 bases and J lost 4 bases. Germline V CDR1 and CDR2: SGHAT, FQNNGV. The CDR3 has 15 residues. DNA for the CDR3: TGTGCCAGCAGTCAGGGACAGGGTGTTTACAATGAGCAGTTCTTC. Translation: CASSQGQGVYNEQFF.

In this sample, this clone turned up many times. The CDR3 sequence is CASSETASKNTGELFF. In DNA, the CDR3 is TGTGCCAGCAGTGAAACCGCTAGCAAGAACACCGGGGAGCTGTTTTTT. The chain uses TRBV2 and TRBJ2-2; possibly TRBD2 for D (5 bases). Trimming pared 2 bases from V and 1 base from J, leaving 11 bases between. Germline V gene sequence: CDR1 SNHLY, CDR2 FYNNEI. The CDR3 has 16 amino acids.

The V call is TRBV4-1, the J call TRBJ1-5, with 9 bases identical to TRBD1. There are 15 residues in the CDR3. V lost 3 bases and J lost 6; bases outside the gene matches: 6. The germline V gene encodes CDR1 MGHRA and CDR2 YSYEKL. CDR3 protein: CASSQTQGAVQPQHF. The CDR3 bases are TGCGCCAGCAGCCAGACACAGGGGGCGGTTCAGCCCCAGCATTTT.

The V gene is TRBV6-5, the J gene TRBJ2-7, with a possible D match to TRBD1 (6 bases). Germline CDR1 reads MNHEY; CDR2 reads SVGAGI. The V gene lost 3 bases and the J gene lost 4 bases, with 16 bases spanning the gap. The length of the CDR3 is 15 residues. The CDR3 region has the DNA TGTGCCAGCAGTTATCCCTCGGCAGGGGAGTACGAGCAGTACTTC. This translates into CASSYPSAGEYEQYF.

J is TRBJ1-2 and V is TRBV6-5; 7 bases are a match to TRBD1. V lost 2 bases to trimming and J lost 6 bases; unmatched junction nucleotides: 3. Germline V gene data show CDR1 as MNHEY and CDR2 as SVGAGI. This CDR3 spans 13 amino acids. The DNA for the CDR3 is TGTGCCAGCAGTTACCAGGGGGGTAATGGCTACACCTTC. Translated: CASSYQGGNGYTF.

This clone showed up just a few times. This sequence joins TRBV27 and TRBJ2-7; no clear D gene. There are 12 residues in the CDR3. Germline lookup yields CDR1 MNHEY and CDR2 SMNVEV (reference sequence). V was trimmed by 5 bases and J by 0 bases, leaving 5 bases between them. As DNA, the CDR3 is TGTGCCAGCAGTCCCCCCTCCTACGAGCAGTACTTC. It translates to CASSPPSYEQYF.

The V gene is TRBV15, the J gene TRBJ2-2, with unresolved D. Germline V CDR1 and CDR2: LNHNV, YYDKDF (reference sequence). Trimming pared 0 bases from V and 8 bases from J, leaving 7 bases between. The CDR3 length is 13 residues. This chain's CDR3 is CATSRDLLGELFF. The CDR3 region has the DNA TGTGCCACCAGCAGAGACCTACTGGGGGAGCTGTTTTTT.

V gene TRBV19 combines with J gene TRBJ1-3, with 8 bases fitting TRBD1. This CDR3 has 17 residues. V lost 4 bases to trimming and J lost 2 bases; unmatched junction nucleotides: 10. Germline-derived CDR1 and CDR2 are LNHDA and SQIVND (reference sequence). CDR3 DNA sequence: TGTGCCAGTAGTAGTCGGGACAGGACGGGAACTGGAAACACCATATATTTT. The encoded protein is CASSSRDRTGTGNTIYF.

This chain connects TRBV7-6 to TRBJ2-7; 12 nucleotides match TRBD2. Germline CDR1 SGHVS, CDR2 FNYEAQ. This CDR3 region has 15 residues. V dropped 5 bases and J dropped 4; count of bases not matched to a gene: 6. CDR3 DNA sequence: TGTGCCAGCAGCCCGACTAGCGGGAGTAGGTACGAGCAGTACTTC. Its protein product is CASSPTSGSRYEQYF.

The rearrangement uses TRBV30 and TRBJ2-3; TRBD1 or TRBD2 may be the D gene (6 bases each). The CDR3 is 15 amino acids. Looked up from germline, CDR1 is GTSNPN and CDR2 is SVGIG (reference sequence). The V end was cut by 1 base, the J end by 5 bases, with 16 bases between. The CDR3 DNA sequence: TGTGCCTGGAGTGAATATAGGGGGGCGAGAGATACGCAGTATTTT. Translating gives CAWSEYRGARDTQYF.

The V gene is TRBV11-2, the J gene TRBJ2-5; 7 nucleotides agree with TRBD1. Germline assignment: CDR1 SGHAT and CDR2 FQNNGV. This CDR3 comprises 15 residues. The junction had 7 bases not matched to a gene; V was cut back by 5 bases and J by 1 base. CDR3 loop: CASSPVWTGQETQYF. CDR3 DNA: TGTGCCAGCAGCCCAGTCTGGACAGGCCAAGAGACCCAGTACTTC.

The chain uses TRBV4-1 and TRBJ2-3; a weak D match, TRBD1 (5 bases). Trimming shortened V by 4 bases and J by 0 bases, and 11 bases separated the two germline ends. Germline assignment: CDR1 MGHRA and CDR2 YSYEKL. The CDR3 runs 15 residues. The CDR3 DNA reads TGCGCCAGCAGCCCCCAGGGCACTAGCACAGATACGCAGTATTTT. This translates into CASSPQGTSTDTQYF.

V gene TRBV7-8 combines with J gene TRBJ1-3; 7 positions match TRBD1. CDR1 is SGHVS, CDR2 FQNEAQ, per germline. With 5 bases clipped from V and 2 bases from J, the junction kept 3 bases outside the gene matches. CDR3 length equals 14 residues. In DNA form, the CDR3 reads TGTGCCAGCAGCCCAGACAGGGCTGGAAACACCATATATTTT. Translating gives CASSPDRAGNTIYF. Full variable domain (missing parts from reference TRBV7-8 and TRBJ1-3): GAGVSQSPRYKVAKRGQDVALRCDPISGHVSLFWYQQALGQGPEFLTYFQNEAQLDKSGLPSDRFFAERPEGSVSTLKIQRTQQEDSAVYLCASSPDRAGNTIYFGEGSWLTVV.

This clone has more than one count but fewer than ten. J is TRBJ2-2 and V is TRBV28; D is possibly TRBD1 or TRBD2 (6 bases each). V lost 5 bases, J lost 7 bases, and 17 bases lay in between. The CDR3 has 15 residues. The germline CDR1 and CDR2 sequences are MDHEN and SYDVKM. Here the CDR3 DNA reads TGTGCCAGCAGTCCCGTTGGGGGGCTGGGCGGGGAGCTGTTTTTT. Protein: CASSPVGGLGGELFF.

The V gene is TRBV5-1, the J gene TRBJ1-1; no clear D. The CDR3 runs to 13 residues. Trimming took 2 bases from V and 6 from J, leaving 11 bases between them. Germline CDR1 is SGHRS and CDR2 is YFSETQ. As DNA, the CDR3 is TGCGCCAGCAGCTTAGTTCCCGGGGCTGAAGCTTTCTTT. Protein: CASSLVPGAEAFF.

This clone was counted ten times or more. Additional DNA sequences in this sample encode the identical CDR3. The chain couples TRBV28 to TRBJ2-7; D remains ambiguous. CDR3 length: 12 residues. V was clipped by 4 bases and J by 2 bases, with 6 bases between them. Germline values: CDR1 MDHEN, CDR2 SYDVKM. The CDR3 DNA reads TGTGCCAGCAGTTCTGGGACCTACGAGCAGTACTTC. Protein sequence: CASSSGTYEQYF.

CDR3 coding DNA: TGCGCCAGCAGCACCGGGACAGCGAACTATGGCTACACCTTC. Its translation is CASSTGTANYGYTF. The chain is built from TRBV5-1 and TRBJ1-2, with TRBD1 matching over 7 bases. Germline V gene sequence: CDR1 SGHRS, CDR2 YFSETQ. This CDR3 is 14 amino acids long. V lost 4 bases and J lost 2; bases outside the gene matches: 5.

A few counts support this clone. The chain combines TRBV30 with TRBJ1-5; TRBD1 aligns across 8 bases. Germline V gene data show CDR1 as GTSNPN and CDR2 as SVGIG (reference sequence). There are 16 residues in the CDR3. V shed 3 bases and J 2 bases; nucleotides not matched to a gene: 9. This chain's CDR3 is CAWRGSYRGGNQPQHF. The CDR3 DNA reads TGTGCCTGGAGGGGCAGTTACAGGGGGGGCAATCAGCCCCAGCATTTT.

This clone was observed a handful of times. The chain couples TRBV28 to TRBJ2-7, with D possibly matching TRBD1 (5 bases). Germline V gene sequence: CDR1 MDHEN, CDR2 SYDVKM. This CDR3 is built from 11 residues. The V end lost 8 bases, the J end lost 3 bases, and 8 bases lay between the germline ends. The CDR3 here is CASGASYEQYF. The CDR3 nucleotides read TGTGCCAGCGGGGCCAGCTACGAGCAGTACTTC.

This clone was observed a few times. CDR3: CASSQVYEQYF. CDR3 DNA sequence: TGTGCCAGCAGCCAGGTCTACGAGCAGTACTTC. The rearrangement links TRBV6-1 to TRBJ2-7; D remains unclear. The germline CDR1 and CDR2 sequences are MNHNS and SASEGT. V dropped 6 bases and J dropped 3 bases, with 6 bases sitting between them. CDR3 length: 11 amino acids.

V usage is TRBV27 and J usage is TRBJ2-3; D might be TRBD2 (6 bases). The germline gives CDR1 MNHEY, CDR2 SMNVEV (reference sequence). The CDR3 sequence is 16 residues long. V was cut by 2 bases and J by 10 bases, with 22 bases left in between. As DNA, the CDR3 is TGTGCCAGCAGTTTAGAGGGGCGCAGGGACTTCTTCCCGCAGTATTTT. This codes for CASSLEGRRDFFPQYF.

The rearrangement joins TRBV5-1 to TRBJ2-5; 7 bases fit TRBD2. The V segment lost 3 bases and the J segment 3 bases; nucleotides outside the gene matches: 11. CDR1 SGHRS and CDR2 YFSETQ come from the germline V gene. The length of the CDR3 is 16 residues. The CDR3 DNA reads TGCGCCAGCAGCTCTTCGGGCGGGAGCGTAAAAGAGACCCAGTACTTC. It translates to CASSSSGGSVKETQYF.

This chain joins TRBV5-1 and TRBJ1-1; no reliable D call. Trimming removed 1 base at V and 0 bases at J, with 7 bases between. Germline V lookup: CDR1 SGHRS, CDR2 YFSETQ. This CDR3 region has 14 residues. CDR3 amino acids: CASSLRTMNTEAFF. The DNA for the CDR3 is TGCGCCAGCAGCTTGCGGACCATGAACACTGAAGCTTTCTTT.

The V and J genes are TRBV18 and TRBJ2-7; 8 nucleotides match TRBD2. The CDR3 covers 16 residues. The V and J ends lost 5 bases and 0 bases, in that order; junction bases with no gene match: 9. Per germline, CDR1 KGHSH and CDR2 LQKENI. The CDR3 region is CASSGSSGPNSYEQYF. In DNA form, the CDR3 reads TGTGCCAGCTCAGGGTCTAGCGGGCCGAACTCCTACGAGCAGTACTTC.